These 10 T cell receptor beta chains were sequenced from one sample in a study of blood T cell repertoires in COVID-19. The repertoire was sequenced with immunoSEQ multiplex PCR; TCRdb's copy has only in-frame clones and lacks some. The sample shows 150,000 to 200,000 clones, approximately 77% of them seen only once. Material: peripheral blood. These receptors were collected from a woman of 80 years or more with active or convalescent COVID-19.

V gene TRBV7-9 combines with J gene TRBJ1-6, with a possible D match to TRBD1 (5 bases). This CDR3 comprises 14 residues. V was pared by 5 bases and J by 10 bases, with 15 bases between. Germline V CDR1 and CDR2: SEHNR, FQNEAQ (reference sequence). CDR3 amino acids: CASSPPGEGSPLHF. Written as DNA, the CDR3 is TGTGCCAGCAGCCCCCCCGGGGAGGGGTCACCCCTCCACTTT.

This chain connects TRBV6-5 to TRBJ1-1; weak D call: TRBD1 (5 bases). V shed 0 bases and J shed 2 bases, with 13 bases lying between them. Germline V lookup: CDR1 MNHEY, CDR2 SVGAGI. There are 16 residues in the CDR3. CDR3 loop: CASSYSSRGINTEAFF. In nucleotides, the CDR3 is TGTGCCAGCAGTTACTCCTCCCGGGGGATTAACACTGAAGCTTTCTTT.

The J gene is TRBJ2-7, the V gene TRBV9; no definite D call. Trimming stripped 0 bases from V and 3 bases from J, with 7 bases between. The V gene's germline CDR1 is SGDLS and CDR2 YYNGEE. The CDR3 consists of 13 residues. Written as DNA, the CDR3 is TGTGCCAGCAGCGTAGGTGTAGACTACGAGCAGTACTTC. It yields the protein CASSVGVDYEQYF. Complete variable domain (other parts from reference TRBV9 and TRBJ2-7): DSGVTQTPKHLITATGQRVTLRCSPRSGDLSVYWYQQSLDQGLQFLIQYYNGEERAKGNILERFSAQQFPDLHSELNLSSLELGDSALYFCASSVGVDYEQYFGPGTRLTVT.

CDR3 in amino acids: CASSVQGAAVSPTEAFF. The CDR3 coding sequence is TGCGCCAGCAGCGTACAGGGGGCGGCAGTCTCGCCCACTGAAGCTTTCTTT. This chain links TRBV5-1 with TRBJ1-1, with 9 bases matching TRBD1. The CDR3 is 17 amino acids. The germline CDR1 and CDR2 sequences are SGHRS and YFSETQ. The V and J ends lost 4 bases and 4 bases, in that order; junction bases with no gene match: 14.

The rearrangement uses TRBV28 and TRBJ2-2; TRBD1 matches at 9 bases. The CDR3 is made up of 16 amino acids. Trimming cost V 5 bases and J 7 bases; bases outside gene matches: 11. In germline, CDR1 is MDHEN, CDR2 SYDVKM. CDR3 in amino acids: CASSITGQGLSGELFF. CDR3 in DNA: TGTGCCAGCAGTATAACTGGACAGGGGTTGAGCGGGGAGCTGTTTTTT.

The chain uses TRBV5-1 and TRBJ2-1; the match to TRBD2 covers 12 bases. The length of the CDR3 is 13 residues. V was clipped by 5 bases and J by 8 bases; unmatched bases: 2. CDR1 and CDR2 (germline): SGHRS, YFSETQ. This chain's CDR3 is CASRTSGSDEQFF. DNA of the CDR3: TGCGCCAGCAGGACTAGCGGGAGCGATGAGCAGTTCTTC. Full variable domain (outside the CDR3, taken from reference TRBV5-1 and TRBJ2-1): KAGVTQTPRYLIKTRGQQVTLSCSPISGHRSVSWYQQTPGQGLQFLFEYFSETQRNKGNFPGRFSGRQFSNSRSEMNVSTLELGDSALYLCASRTSGSDEQFFGPGTRLTVL.

This chain connects TRBV21-1 to TRBJ1-1. TRBV21-1 represents a pseudogene. The CDR3 is made up of 15 amino acids. The chain's CDR3 is CASRTRRQPNTEAFF. The CDR3 coding sequence is TGTGCCAGCAGGACAAGGAGGCAGCCGAACACTGAAGCTTTCTTT.

Only a few counts were recorded for this clone. The gene calls are TRBV9 and TRBJ1-3; D remains unclear. V was shortened by 1 base and J by 3 bases, with 11 bases between the two germline ends. Germline CDR1 SGDLS, CDR2 YYNGEE. The CDR3 sequence is 15 residues long. The CDR3 DNA follows: TGTGCCAGCAGCGTATCGCCAGCGCATGGAAACACCATATATTTT. Translated, it gives CASSVSPAHGNTIYF.

V and J are TRBV6-7 and TRBJ2-3; 8 nucleotides match TRBD2. TRBV6-7 is classed as an ORF, of uncertain function. The CDR3 has 16 residues. J lost 0 bases, V lost 6 bases, and 8 bases had no gene match. The CDR3 bases are TGTGCCAGCAGCCGGACTAGCCTAATGAGCACAGATACGCAGTATTTT. Its translation is CASSRTSLMSTDTQYF.

The J gene is TRBJ1-2, the V gene TRBV23-1, with 9 bases identical to TRBD1. TRBV23-1 is flagged as an ORF with uncertain function. V was clipped by 3 bases and J by 4 bases; unmatched bases: 3. CDR3 length equals 14 residues. CDR3 region: CASSHRDRVYGYTF. In DNA, the CDR3 is TGCGCCAGCAGTCACCGGGACAGGGTCTATGGCTACACCTTC.